The entry that follows covers one T cell receptor beta chain sequence. Its antigen is unknown. Vbeta (60) and Jbeta (13) primers were used in the PCR. The table came from immunoSEQ multiplex PCR; TCRdb's copy has only in-frame clones and leaves some out. The table shows about 140,000 clones, with about 78% occurring only once. The data are from a study of cytomegalovirus exposure and HLA in healthy donors. Study information: Roughly 180 million T cells yielded 100 million to 130 million unique TCR beta sequences, as an earlier analysis found. Study conclusions and caveats: Later analysis found that TCR beta chains associated with HLA were more clonally expanded than other, equally common chains. Most CMV-associated TCR beta chains were later found to appear HLA-restricted. With DRB1 most and HLA-C fewest, TCR association rates differed between HLA loci in a later analysis.

Germline CDR1 and CDR2: MNHEY and SMNVEV (reference sequence). The CDR3 length is 15 residues. J lost 1 base, V lost 5 bases, and 4 bases had no gene match. The genes are TRBV27 and TRBJ2-7; 11 bases align to TRBD1. The sequenced sample consisted of PBMCs. This clonotype was sampled from a male donor in good health and CMV-seronegative. In DNA form, the CDR3 reads TGTGCCAGCAGTCGGGGACAGGGGGTTTCCTACGAGCAGTACTTC. It translates to CASSRGQGVSYEQYF.